This record looks at one T cell receptor (beta chain) sequence and its context. The data originate from a study of blood T cell repertoires in COVID-19. On the study more broadly: From the United States, Italy and Spain came samples of acute and convalescent COVID-19. Nucleic acid was either cDNA or gDNA, and it came from T cells, B-cell-depleted T cells, or PBMCs.

Original analysis: Counts of nucleated cells, estimated from reference gene primer amplification, were obtained. Generated by immunoSEQ multiplex PCR, the TCRdb table keeps only in-frame clones and is missing some. Clone size and the V and J calls come from that table; the DNA yielded D and trimming. The table lists around 160,000 clones, around 81% of them singletons. Germline CDR1 is MDHEN and CDR2 is SYDVKM. The V gene lost 7 bases and the J gene lost 3 bases, with 16 bases spanning the gap. This CDR3 region has 14 residues. This TCR was recovered from a man aged 60 to 69 with active or convalescent COVID-19. The genes are TRBV28 and TRBJ2-7; TRBD1 is a possible D gene (7 bases). Material: peripheral blood. As DNA, the CDR3 is TGTGCCAGCACTCCCGGGGGACAGAACTACGAGCAGTACTTC. The encoded protein is CASTPGGQNYEQYF.